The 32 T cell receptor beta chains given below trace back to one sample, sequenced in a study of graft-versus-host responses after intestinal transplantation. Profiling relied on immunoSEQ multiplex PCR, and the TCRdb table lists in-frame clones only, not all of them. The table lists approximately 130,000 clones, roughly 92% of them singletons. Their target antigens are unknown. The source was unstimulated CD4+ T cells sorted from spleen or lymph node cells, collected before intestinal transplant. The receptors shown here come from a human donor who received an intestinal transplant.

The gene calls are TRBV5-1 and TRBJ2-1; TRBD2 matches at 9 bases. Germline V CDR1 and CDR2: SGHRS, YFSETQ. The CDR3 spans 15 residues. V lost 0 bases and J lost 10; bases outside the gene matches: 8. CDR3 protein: CASSLVGTSSSEQFF. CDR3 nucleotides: TGCGCCAGCAGCTTGGTGGGGACTAGCTCATCGGAGCAGTTCTTC.

The chain's CDR3 is CASSLDRGTNEKLFF. CDR3 DNA sequence: TGCGCCAGCAGCCTTGACAGGGGAACTAATGAAAAACTGTTTTTT. This chain uses TRBV5-1 with TRBJ1-4; 8 nucleotides line up with TRBD1. This CDR3 contains 15 residues. Germline CDR1 reads SGHRS; CDR2 reads YFSETQ. With 4 bases clipped from V and 1 base from J, the junction kept 3 bases outside the gene matches.

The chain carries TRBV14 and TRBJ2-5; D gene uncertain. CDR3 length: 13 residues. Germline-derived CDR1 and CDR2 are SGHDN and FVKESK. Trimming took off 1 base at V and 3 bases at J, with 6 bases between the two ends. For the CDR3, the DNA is TGTGCCAGCAGCCAAGGCCCGGAAGAGACCCAGTACTTC. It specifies CASSQGPEETQYF.

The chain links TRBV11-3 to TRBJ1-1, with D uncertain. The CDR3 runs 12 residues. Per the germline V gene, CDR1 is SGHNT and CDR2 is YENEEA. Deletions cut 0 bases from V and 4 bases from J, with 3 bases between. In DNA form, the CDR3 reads TGTGCCAGCAGCTTAGAATTCACTGAAGCTTTCTTT. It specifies CASSLEFTEAFF.

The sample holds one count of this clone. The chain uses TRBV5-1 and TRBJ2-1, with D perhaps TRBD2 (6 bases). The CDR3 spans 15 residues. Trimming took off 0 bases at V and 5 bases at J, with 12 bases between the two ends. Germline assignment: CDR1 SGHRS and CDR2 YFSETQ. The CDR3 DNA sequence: TGCGCCAGCAGCTTGGGCGCGGGGCGAAACAATGAGCAGTTCTTC. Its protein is CASSLGAGRNNEQFF. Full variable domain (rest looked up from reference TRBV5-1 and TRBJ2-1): KAGVTQTPRYLIKTRGQQVTLSCSPISGHRSVSWYQQTPGQGLQFLFEYFSETQRNKGNFPGRFSGRQFSNSRSEMNVSTLELGDSALYLCASSLGAGRNNEQFFGPGTRLTVL.

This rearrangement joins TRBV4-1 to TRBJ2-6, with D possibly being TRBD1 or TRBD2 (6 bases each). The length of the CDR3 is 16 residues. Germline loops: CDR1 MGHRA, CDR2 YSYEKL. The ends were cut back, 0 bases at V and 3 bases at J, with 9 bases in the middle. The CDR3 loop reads CASSQERGRGANVLTF. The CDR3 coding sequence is TGCGCCAGCAGCCAAGAACGGGGGCGTGGGGCCAACGTCCTGACTTTC.

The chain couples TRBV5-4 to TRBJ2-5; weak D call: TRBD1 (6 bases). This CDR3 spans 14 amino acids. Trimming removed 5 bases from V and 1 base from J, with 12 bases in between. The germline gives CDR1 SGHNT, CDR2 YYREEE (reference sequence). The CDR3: CASRPLGAQETQYF. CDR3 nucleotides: TGTGCCAGCAGACCTTTGGGGGCCCAAGAGACCCAGTACTTC.

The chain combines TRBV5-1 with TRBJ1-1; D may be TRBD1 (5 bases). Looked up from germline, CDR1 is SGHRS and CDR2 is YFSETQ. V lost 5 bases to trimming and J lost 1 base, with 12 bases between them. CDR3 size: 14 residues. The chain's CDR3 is CASRITGTNTEAFF. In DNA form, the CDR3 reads TGCGCCAGCAGAATCACCGGGACGAACACTGAAGCTTTCTTT.

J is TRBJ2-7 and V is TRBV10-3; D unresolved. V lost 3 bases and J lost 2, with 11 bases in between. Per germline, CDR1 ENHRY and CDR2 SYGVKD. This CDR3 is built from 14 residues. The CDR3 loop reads CAISDDGTTYEQYF. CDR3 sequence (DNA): TGTGCCATCAGTGACGACGGCACAACCTACGAGCAGTACTTC.

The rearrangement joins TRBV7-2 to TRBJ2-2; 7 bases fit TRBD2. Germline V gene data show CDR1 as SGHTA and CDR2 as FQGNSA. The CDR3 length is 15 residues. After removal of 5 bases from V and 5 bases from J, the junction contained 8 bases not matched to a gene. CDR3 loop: CASSPRSGGTGELFF. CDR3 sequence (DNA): TGTGCCAGCAGCCCCCGATCGGGGGGAACCGGGGAGCTGTTTTTT.

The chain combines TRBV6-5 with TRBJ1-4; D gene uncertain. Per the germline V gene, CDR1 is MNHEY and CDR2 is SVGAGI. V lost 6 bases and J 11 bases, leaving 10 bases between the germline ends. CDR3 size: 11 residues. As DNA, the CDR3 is TGTGCCAGCAGCGACGGGTGGAAACTGTTTTTT. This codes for CASSDGWKLFF.

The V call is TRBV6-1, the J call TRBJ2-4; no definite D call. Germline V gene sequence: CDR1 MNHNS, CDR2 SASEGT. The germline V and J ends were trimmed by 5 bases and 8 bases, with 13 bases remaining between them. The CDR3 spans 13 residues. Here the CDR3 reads CASSLVVGDIQYF. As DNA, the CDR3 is TGTGCCAGCAGTCTGGTAGTCGGCGACATTCAGTACTTC.

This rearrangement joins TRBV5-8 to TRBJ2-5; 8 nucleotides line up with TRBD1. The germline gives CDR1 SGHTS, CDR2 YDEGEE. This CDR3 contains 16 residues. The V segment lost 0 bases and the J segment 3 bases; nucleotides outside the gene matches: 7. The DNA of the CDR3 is TGTGCCAGCAGCTTGGGTGACAGGGGTCGAGAAGAGACCCAGTACTTC. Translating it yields CASSLGDRGREETQYF. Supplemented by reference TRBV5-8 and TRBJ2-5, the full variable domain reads EAGVTQSPTHLIKTRGQQATLRCSPISGHTSVYWYQQALGLGLQFLLWYDEGEERNRGNFPPRFSGRQFPNYSSELNVNALELEDSALYLCASSLGDRGREETQYFGPGTRLLVL.

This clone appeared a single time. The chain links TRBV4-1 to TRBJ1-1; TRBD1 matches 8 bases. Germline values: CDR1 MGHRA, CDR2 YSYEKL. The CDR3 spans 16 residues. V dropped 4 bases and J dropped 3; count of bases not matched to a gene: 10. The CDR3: CASSRGQGAWDTEAFF. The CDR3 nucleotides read TGCGCCAGCAGCCGAGGACAGGGTGCCTGGGACACTGAAGCTTTCTTT.

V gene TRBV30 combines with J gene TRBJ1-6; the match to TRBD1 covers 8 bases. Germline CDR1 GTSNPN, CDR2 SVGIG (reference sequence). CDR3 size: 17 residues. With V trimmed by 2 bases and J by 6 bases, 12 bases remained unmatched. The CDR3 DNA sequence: TGTGCCTGGAGTCCGCGGACAGGGTACGGGTCTAATTCACCCCTCCACTTT. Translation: CAWSPRTGYGSNSPLHF.

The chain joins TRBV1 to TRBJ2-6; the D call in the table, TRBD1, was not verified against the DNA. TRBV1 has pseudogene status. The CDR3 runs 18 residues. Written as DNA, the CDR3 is TGCACCAGCAGCCAAGGGACAGGGGCGCTCTCTGGGGCCAACGTCCTGACTTTC. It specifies CTSSQGTGALSGANVLTF.

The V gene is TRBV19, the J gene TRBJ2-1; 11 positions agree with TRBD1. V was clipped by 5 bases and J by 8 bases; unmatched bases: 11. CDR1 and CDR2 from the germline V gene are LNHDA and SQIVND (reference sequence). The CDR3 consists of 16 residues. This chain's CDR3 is CASSSSGQGDIDEQFF. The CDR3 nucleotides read TGTGCCAGTAGTTCTTCGGGACAGGGGGATATTGATGAGCAGTTCTTC.

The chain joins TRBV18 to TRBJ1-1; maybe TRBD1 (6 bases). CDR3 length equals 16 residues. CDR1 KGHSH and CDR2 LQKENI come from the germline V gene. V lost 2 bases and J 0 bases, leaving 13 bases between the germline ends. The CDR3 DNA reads TGTGCCAGCTCACCAAAGCCCGCAGGGGTGAACACTGAAGCTTTCTTT. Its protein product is CASSPKPAGVNTEAFF.

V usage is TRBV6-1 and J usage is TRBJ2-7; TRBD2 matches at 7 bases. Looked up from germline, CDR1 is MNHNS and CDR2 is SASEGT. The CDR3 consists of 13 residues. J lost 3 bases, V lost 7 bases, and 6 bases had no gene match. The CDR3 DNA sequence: TGTGCCAGCAAGGAACTAGCGCTCTACGAGCAGTACTTC. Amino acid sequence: CASKELALYEQYF.

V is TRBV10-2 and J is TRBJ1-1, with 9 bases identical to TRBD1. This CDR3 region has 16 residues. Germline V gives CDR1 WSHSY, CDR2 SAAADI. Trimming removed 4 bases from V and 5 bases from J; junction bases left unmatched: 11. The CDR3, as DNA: TGCGCCAGCAGTGGAGGGACAGGGAGTTTTAGGACTGAAGCTTTCTTT. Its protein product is CASSGGTGSFRTEAFF.

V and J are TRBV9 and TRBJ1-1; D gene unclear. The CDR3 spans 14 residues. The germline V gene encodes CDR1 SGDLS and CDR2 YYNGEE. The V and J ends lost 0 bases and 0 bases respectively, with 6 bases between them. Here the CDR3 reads CASSVGHLNTEAFF. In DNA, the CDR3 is TGTGCCAGCAGCGTAGGCCATTTGAACACTGAAGCTTTCTTT.

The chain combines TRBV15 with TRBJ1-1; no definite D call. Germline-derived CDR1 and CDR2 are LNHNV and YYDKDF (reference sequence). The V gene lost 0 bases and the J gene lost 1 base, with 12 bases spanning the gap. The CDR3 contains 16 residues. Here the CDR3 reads CATSRDRRRWNTEAFF. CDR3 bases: TGTGCCACCAGCAGAGATAGGAGGAGATGGAACACTGAAGCTTTCTTT.

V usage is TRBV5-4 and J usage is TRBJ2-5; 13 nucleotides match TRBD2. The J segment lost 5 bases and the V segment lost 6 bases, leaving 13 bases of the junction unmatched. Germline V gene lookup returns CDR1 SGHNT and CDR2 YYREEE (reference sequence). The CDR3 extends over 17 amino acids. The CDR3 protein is CASTVGLAGTPGETQYF. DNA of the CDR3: TGTGCCAGCACCGTGGGACTAGCGGGGACGCCGGGGGAGACCCAGTACTTC.

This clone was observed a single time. Written as DNA, the CDR3 is TGCAGCGTTGAAGATCCCACGGTCGAGACCCAGTACTTC. It yields the protein CSVEDPTVETQYF. The V call is TRBV29-1, the J call TRBJ2-5; D not certain. CDR3 length: 13 residues. Trimming shortened V by 0 bases and J by 5 bases, and 10 bases separated the two germline ends. The germline CDR1 and CDR2 sequences are SQVTM and ANQGSEA.

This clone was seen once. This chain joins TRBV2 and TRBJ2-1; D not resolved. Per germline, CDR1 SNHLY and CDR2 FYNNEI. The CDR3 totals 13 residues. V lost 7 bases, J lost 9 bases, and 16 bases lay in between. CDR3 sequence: CASKNPLTREQFF. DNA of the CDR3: TGTGCCAGCAAAAACCCACTTACACGTGAGCAGTTCTTC.

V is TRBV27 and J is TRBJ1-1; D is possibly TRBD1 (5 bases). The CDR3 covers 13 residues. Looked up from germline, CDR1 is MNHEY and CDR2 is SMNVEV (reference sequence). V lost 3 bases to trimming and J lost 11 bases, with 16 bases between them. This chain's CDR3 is CASSFGGGPRAFF. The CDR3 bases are TGTGCCAGCAGTTTCGGGGGAGGCCCCAGGGCTTTCTTT.

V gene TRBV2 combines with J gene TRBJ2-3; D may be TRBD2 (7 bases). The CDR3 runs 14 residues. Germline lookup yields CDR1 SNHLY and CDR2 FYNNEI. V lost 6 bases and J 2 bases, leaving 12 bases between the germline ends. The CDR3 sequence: CASRAGAFTDTQYF. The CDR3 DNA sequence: TGTGCCAGCAGGGCGGGGGCCTTCACAGATACGCAGTATTTT.

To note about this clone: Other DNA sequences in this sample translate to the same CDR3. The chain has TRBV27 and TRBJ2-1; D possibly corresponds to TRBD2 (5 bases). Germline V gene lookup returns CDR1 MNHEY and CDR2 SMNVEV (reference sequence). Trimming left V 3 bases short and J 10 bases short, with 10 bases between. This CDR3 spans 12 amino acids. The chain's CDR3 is CASSFRRGEQFF. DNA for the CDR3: TGTGCCAGCAGTTTCCGACGGGGAGAGCAGTTCTTC.

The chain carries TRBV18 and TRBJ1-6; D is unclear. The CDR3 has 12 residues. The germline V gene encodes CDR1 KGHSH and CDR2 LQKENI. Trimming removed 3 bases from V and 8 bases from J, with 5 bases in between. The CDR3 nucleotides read TGTGCCAGCTCACCCCAGGATTCACCCCTCCACTTT. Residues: CASSPQDSPLHF.

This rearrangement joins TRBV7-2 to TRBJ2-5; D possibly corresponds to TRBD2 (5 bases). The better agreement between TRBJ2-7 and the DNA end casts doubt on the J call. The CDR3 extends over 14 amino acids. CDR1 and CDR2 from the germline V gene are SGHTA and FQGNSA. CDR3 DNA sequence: TGTGCCAGCAGCTTATATCGGGATGCCTACGAGCAGTACTTC. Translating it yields CASSLYRDAYEQYF.

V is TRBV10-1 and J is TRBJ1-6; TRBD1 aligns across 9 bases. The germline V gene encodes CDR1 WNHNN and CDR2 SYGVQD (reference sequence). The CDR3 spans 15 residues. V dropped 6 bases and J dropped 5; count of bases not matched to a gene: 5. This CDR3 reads CASRGWDRDNSPLHF. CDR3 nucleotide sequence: TGCGCCAGCAGAGGGTGGGACAGGGATAATTCACCCCTCCACTTT.

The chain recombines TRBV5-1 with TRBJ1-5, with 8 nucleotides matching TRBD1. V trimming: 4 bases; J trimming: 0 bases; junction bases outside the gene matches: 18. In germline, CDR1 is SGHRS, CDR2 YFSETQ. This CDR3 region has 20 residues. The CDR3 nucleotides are TGCGCCAGCAGCCGAAACCGCTCAATCACAGGGGGGGGTAGCAATCAGCCCCAGCATTTT. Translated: CASSRNRSITGGGSNQPQHF.